Listed here is a single T cell receptor (beta chain). The data stem from a study of cytomegalovirus exposure and HLA in healthy donors. The germline V and J ends were trimmed by 5 bases and 1 base, with 12 bases remaining between them. Germline CDR1 is GTSNPN and CDR2 is SVGIG (reference sequence). This CDR3 comprises 14 residues. With 60 Vbeta and 13 Jbeta primers, the PCR was carried out. Repertoires were generated with immunoSEQ multiplex PCR, while TCRdb's copy carries only in-frame clones and drops some. The sample lists 150,000 to 200,000 clones, approximately 71% occurring once. These donors counted as nominally healthy when sampled, but unrecorded immune exposures were likely.

The receptor was derived from a young man in good health and CMV-seropositive. Sequencing was performed on PBMCs. V is TRBV30 and J is TRBJ1-5, with a possible D match to TRBD1 (5 bases). The CDR3 sequence is CAWGLGGSNQPQHF. CDR3 bases: TGTGCCTGGGGGCTGGGGGGGAGCAATCAGCCCCAGCATTTT.